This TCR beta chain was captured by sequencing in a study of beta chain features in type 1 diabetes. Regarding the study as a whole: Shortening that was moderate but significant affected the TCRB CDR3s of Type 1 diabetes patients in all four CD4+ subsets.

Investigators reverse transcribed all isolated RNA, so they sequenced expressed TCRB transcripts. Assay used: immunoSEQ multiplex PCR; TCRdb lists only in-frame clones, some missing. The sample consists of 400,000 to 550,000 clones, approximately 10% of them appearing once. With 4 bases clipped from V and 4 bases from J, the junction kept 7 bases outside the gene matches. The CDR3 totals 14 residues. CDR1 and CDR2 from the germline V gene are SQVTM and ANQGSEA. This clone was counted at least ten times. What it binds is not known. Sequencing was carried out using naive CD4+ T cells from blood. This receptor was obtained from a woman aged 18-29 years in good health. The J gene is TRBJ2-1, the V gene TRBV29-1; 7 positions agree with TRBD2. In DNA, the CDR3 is TGCAGCGTTGGCGGCCTAGCGGATTACAATGAGCAGTTCTTC. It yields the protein CSVGGLADYNEQFF.